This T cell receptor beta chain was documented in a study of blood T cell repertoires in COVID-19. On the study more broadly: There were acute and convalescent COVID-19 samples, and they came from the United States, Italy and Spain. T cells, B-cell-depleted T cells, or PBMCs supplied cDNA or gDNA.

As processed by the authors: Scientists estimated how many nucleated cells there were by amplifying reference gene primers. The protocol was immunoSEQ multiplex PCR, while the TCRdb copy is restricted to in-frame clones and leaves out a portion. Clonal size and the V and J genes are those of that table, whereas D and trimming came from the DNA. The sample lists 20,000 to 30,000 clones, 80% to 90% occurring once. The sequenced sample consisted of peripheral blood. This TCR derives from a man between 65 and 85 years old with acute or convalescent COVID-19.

In DNA form, the CDR3 reads TGTGCCACCAGCAGATACCCGACAGGGGGCGGCGCCGGGGCCAACGTCCTGACTTTC. It codes for CATSRYPTGGGAGANVLTF. The chain has TRBV15 and TRBJ2-6, with TRBD1 matching over 10 bases. V shed 2 bases, J shed 4 bases, and the junction held 11 bases outside the gene matches. The CDR3 spans 19 residues. The germline V gene has CDR1 LNHNV and CDR2 YYDKDF (reference sequence). The whole variable domain, remainder taken from reference TRBV15 and TRBJ2-6, is DAMVIQNPRYQVTQFGKPVTLSCSQTLNHNVMYWYQQKSSQAPKLLFHYYDKDFNNEADTPDNFQSRRPNTSFCFLDIRSPGLGDTAMYLCATSRYPTGGGAGANVLTFGAGSRLTVL.